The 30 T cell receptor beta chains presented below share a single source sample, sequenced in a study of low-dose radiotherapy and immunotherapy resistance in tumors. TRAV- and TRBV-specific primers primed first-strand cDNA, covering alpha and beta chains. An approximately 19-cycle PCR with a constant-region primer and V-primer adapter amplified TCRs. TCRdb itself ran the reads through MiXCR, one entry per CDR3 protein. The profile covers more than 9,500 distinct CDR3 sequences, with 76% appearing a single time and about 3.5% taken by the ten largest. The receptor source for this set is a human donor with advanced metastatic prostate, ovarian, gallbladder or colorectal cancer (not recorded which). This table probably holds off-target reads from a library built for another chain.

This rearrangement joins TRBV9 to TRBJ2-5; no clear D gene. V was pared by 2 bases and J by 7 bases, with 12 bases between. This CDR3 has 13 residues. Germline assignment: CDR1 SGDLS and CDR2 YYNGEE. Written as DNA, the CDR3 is TGTGCCAGCAGCGTTGGGGAAAAAGGGACCCAGTACTTC. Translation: CASSVGEKGTQYF. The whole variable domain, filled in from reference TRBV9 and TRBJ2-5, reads DSGVTQTPKHLITATGQRVTLRCSPRSGDLSVYWYQQSLDQGLQFLIQYYNGEERAKGNILERFSAQQFPDLHSELNLSSLELGDSALYFCASSVGEKGTQYFGPGTRLLVL.

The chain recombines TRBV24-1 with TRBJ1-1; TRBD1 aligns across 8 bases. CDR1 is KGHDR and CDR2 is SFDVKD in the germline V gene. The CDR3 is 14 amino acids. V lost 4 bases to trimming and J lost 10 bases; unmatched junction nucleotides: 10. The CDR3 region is CATSDPGQADRAFF. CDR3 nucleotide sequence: TGTGCCACCAGTGACCCGGGACAGGCGGATAGAGCTTTCTTT.

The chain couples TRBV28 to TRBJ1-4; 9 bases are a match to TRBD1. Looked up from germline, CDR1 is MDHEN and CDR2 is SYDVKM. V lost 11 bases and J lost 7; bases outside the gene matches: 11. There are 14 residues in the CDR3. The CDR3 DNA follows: TGTGCCGGCCAACCGACAGGGGGTTCTGAAAAACTGTTTTTT. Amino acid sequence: CAGQPTGGSEKLFF.

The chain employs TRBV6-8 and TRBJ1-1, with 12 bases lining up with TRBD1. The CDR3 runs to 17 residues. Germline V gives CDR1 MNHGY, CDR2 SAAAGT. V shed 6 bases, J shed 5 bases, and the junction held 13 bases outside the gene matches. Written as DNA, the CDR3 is TGTGCCAGCAGCCCTCCCGGGACAGGGGGCCGGCGGACTGAAGCTTTCTTT. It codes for CASSPPGTGGRRTEAFF.

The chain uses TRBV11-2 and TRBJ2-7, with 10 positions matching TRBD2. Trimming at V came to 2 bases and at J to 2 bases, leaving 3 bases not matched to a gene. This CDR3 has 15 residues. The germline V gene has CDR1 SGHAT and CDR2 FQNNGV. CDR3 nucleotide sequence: TGTGCCAGCAGCTTATCCACTAGCGGGGCCTACGAGCAGTACTTC. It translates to CASSLSTSGAYEQYF.

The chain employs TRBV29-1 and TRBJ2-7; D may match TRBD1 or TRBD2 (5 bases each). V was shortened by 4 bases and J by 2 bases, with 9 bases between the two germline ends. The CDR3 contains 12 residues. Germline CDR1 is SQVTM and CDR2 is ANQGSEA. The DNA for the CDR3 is TGCAGCGTTGCTCCGGGACCCTACGAGCAGTACTTC. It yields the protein CSVAPGPYEQYF.

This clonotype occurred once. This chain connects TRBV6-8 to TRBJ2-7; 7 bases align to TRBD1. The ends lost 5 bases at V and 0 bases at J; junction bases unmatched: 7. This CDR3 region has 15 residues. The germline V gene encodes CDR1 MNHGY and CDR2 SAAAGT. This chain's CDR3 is CASSQSGTASYEQYF. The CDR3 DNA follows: TGTGCCAGCAGTCAGTCCGGGACAGCCTCCTACGAGCAGTACTTC.

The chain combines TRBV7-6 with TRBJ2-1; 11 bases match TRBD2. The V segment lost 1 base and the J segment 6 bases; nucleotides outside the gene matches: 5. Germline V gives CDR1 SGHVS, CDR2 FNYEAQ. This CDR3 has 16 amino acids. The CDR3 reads CASSLVAGGPINEQFF. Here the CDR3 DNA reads TGTGCCAGCAGCTTAGTAGCGGGAGGGCCCATCAATGAGCAGTTCTTC.

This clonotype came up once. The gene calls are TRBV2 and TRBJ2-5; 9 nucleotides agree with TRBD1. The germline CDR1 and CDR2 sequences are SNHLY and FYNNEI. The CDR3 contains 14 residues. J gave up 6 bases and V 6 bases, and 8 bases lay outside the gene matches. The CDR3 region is CASSSGQGVKTQYF. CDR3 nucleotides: TGTGCCAGCAGCTCGGGACAGGGTGTAAAGACCCAGTACTTC.

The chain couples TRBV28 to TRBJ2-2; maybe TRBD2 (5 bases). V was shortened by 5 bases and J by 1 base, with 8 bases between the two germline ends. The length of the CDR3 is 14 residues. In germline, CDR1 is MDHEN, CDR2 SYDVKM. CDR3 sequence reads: CASSGLGNTGELFF. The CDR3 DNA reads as TGTGCCAGCAGTGGACTGGGGAACACCGGGGAGCTGTTTTTT.

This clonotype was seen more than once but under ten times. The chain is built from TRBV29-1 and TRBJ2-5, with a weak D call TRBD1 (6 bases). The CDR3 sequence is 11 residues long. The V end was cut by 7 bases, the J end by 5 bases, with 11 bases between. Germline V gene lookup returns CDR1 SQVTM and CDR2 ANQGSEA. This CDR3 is CSGDRLETQYF. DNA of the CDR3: TGCAGCGGCGACAGGCTGGAGACCCAGTACTTC.

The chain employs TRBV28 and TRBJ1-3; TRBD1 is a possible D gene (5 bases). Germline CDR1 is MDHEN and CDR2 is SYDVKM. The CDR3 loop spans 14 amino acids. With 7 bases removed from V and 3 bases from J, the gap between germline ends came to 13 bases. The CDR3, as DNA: TGTGCCAGCACCAGCTGGGGGGGTGGAAACACCATATATTTT. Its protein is CASTSWGGGNTIYF. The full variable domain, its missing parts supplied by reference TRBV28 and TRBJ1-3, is DVKVTQSSRYLVKRTGEKVFLECVQDMDHENMFWYRQDPGLGLRLIYFSYDVKMKEKGDIPEGYSVSREKKERFSLILESASTNQTSMYLCASTSWGGGNTIYFGEGSWLTVV.

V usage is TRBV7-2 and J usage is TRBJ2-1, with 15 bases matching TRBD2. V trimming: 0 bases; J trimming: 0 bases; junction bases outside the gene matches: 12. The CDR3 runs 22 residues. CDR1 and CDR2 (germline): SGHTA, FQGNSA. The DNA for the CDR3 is TGTGCCAGCAGCTTAGCCCCGACCGGTGGGGGACTAGCGGGAGGCTCCTACAATGAGCAGTTCTTC. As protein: CASSLAPTGGGLAGGSYNEQFF.

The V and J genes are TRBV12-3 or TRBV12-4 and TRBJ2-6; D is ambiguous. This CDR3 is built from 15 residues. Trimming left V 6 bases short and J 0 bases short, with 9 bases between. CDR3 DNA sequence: TGTGCCAGCAGCTACTACAGCTCTGGGGCCAACGTCCTGACTTTC. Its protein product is CASSYYSSGANVLTF.

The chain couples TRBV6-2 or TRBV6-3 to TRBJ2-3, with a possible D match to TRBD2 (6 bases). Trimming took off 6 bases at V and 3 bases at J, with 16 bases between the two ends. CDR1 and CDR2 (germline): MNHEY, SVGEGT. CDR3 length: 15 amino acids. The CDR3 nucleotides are TGTGCCAGCAGGGAACGAGGCGGGAAGACAGATACGCAGTATTTT. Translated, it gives CASRERGGKTDTQYF.

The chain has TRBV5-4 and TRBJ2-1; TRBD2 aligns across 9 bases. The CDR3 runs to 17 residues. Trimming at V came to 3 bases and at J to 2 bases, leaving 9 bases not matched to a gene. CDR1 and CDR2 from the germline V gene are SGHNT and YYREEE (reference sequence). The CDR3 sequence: CASSSETSGGPYNEQFF. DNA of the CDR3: TGTGCCAGCAGCTCTGAGACTAGCGGAGGACCCTACAATGAGCAGTTCTTC. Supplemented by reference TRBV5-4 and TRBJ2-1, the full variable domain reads ETGVTQSPTHLIKTRGQQVTLRCSSQSGHNTVSWYQQALGQGPQFIFQYYREEENGRGNFPPRFSGLQFPNYSSELNVNALELDDSALYLCASSSETSGGPYNEQFFGPGTRLTVL.

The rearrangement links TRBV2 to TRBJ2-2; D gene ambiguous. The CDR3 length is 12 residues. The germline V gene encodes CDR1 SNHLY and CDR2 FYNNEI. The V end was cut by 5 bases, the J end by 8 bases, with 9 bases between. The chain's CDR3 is CASSPFPGELFF. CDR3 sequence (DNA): TGTGCCAGCAGTCCATTCCCGGGGGAGCTGTTTTTT.

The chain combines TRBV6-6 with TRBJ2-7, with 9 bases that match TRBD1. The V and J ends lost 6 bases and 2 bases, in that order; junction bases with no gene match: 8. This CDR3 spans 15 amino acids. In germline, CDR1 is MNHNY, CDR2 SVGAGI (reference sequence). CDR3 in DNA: TGTGCCAGCAGCGAACCGGGACAGGGAGCCTACGAGCAGTACTTC. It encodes CASSEPGQGAYEQYF.

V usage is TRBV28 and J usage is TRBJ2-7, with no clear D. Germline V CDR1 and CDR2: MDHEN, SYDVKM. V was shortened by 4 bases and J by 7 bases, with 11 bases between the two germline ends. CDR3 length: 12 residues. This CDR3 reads CASSYSMWEQYF. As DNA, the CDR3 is TGTGCCAGCAGTTATAGCATGTGGGAGCAGTACTTC.

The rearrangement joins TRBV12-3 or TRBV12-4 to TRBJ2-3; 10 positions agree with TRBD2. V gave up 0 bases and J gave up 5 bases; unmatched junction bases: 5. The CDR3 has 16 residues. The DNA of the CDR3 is TGTGCCAGCAGTTTAGCCCTAGCGGGAGTTAAAGATACGCAGTATTTT. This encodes CASSLALAGVKDTQYF.

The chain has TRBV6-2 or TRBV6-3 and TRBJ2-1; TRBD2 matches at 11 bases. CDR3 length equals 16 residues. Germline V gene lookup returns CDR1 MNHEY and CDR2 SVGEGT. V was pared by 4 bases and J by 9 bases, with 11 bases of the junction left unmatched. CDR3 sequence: CASSFNFLAGGSEQFF. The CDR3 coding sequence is TGTGCCAGCAGTTTTAATTTCCTAGCGGGAGGTAGTGAGCAGTTCTTC.

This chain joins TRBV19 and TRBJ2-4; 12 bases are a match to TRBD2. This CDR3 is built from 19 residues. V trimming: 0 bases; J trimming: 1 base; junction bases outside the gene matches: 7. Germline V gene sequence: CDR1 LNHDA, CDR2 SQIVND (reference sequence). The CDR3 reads CASSIDQASGRGAKNIQYF. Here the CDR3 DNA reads TGTGCCAGTAGTATAGATCAGGCTAGCGGGAGGGGTGCCAAAAACATTCAGTACTTC.

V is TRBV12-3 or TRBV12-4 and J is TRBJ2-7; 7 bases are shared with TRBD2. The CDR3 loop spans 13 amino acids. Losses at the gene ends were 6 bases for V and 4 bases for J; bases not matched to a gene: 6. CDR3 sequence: CASSPSGKYEQYF. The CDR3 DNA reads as TGTGCCAGCAGCCCAAGCGGGAAGTACGAGCAGTACTTC.

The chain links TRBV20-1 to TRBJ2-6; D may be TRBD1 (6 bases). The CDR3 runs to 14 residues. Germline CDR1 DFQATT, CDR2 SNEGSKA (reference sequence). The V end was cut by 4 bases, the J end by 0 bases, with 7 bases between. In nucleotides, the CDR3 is TGCAGTGCTACGGACAGCTCTGGGGCCAACGTCCTGACTTTC. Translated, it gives CSATDSSGANVLTF.

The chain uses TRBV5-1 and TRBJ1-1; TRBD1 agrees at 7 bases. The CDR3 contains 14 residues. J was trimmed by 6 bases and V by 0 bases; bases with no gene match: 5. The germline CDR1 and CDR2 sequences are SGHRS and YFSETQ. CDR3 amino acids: CASSLDEGAAEAFF. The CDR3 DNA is TGCGCCAGCAGCTTGGACGAGGGGGCGGCTGAAGCTTTCTTT.

The CDR3 protein is CAIRDDSNQPQHF. In DNA, the CDR3 is TGTGCCATCAGGGACGATAGCAATCAGCCCCAGCATTTT. The chain uses TRBV10-3 and TRBJ1-5; no firm D call. CDR1 and CDR2 from the germline V gene are ENHRY and SYGVKD. V was shortened by 6 bases and J by 0 bases, with 6 bases between the two germline ends. The CDR3 contains 13 residues.

CDR3 amino acids: CASSLGGGYETQYF. The CDR3 DNA follows: TGTGCCAGCAGTTTAGGAGGGGGCTATGAGACCCAGTACTTC. The chain has TRBV28 and TRBJ2-5, with a possible D match to TRBD1 (7 bases). CDR1 and CDR2 (germline): MDHEN, SYDVKM. V was clipped by 2 bases and J by 5 bases, with 12 bases between them. CDR3 length: 14 residues.

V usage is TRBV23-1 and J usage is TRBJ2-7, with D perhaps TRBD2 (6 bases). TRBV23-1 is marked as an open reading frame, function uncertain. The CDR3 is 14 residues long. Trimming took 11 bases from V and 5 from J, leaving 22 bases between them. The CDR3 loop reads CAQECVRDLDEQYF. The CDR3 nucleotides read TGCGCCCAGGAGTGCGTGCGGGACTTGGACGAGCAGTACTTC.

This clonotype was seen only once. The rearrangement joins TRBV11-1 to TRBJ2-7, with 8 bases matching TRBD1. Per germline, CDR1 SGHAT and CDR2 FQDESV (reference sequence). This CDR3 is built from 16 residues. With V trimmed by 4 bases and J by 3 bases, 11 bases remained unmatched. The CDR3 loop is CASSSGQGLFDYEQYF. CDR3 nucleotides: TGTGCCAGCAGCTCAGGACAGGGCTTATTCGACTACGAGCAGTACTTC.

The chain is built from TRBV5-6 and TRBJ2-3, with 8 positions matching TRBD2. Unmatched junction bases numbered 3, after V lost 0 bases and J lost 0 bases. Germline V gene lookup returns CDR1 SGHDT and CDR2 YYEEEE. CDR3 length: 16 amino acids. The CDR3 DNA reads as TGTGCCAGCAGCTTGGACGGCGGGAGGAGCACAGATACGCAGTATTTT. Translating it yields CASSLDGGRSTDTQYF.